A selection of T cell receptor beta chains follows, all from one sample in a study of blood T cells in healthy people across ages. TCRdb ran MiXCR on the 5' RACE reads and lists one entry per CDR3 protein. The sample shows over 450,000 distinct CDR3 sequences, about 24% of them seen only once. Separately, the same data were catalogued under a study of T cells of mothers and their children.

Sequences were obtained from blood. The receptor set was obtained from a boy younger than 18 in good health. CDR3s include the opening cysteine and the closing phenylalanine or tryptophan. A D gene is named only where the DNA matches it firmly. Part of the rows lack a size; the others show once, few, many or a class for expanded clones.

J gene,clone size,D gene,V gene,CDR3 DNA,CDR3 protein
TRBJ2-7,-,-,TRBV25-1,TGTGCCAGCAGCAAAGGGGCCACCTACGAGCAGTACTTC,CASSKGATYEQYF
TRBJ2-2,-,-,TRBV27,TGTGCCAGCAGTTTGTTTCGGGACACCGGGGAGCTGTTTTTT,CASSLFRDTGELFF
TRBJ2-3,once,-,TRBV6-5,TGTGCAAGCAGTTACTCTGGGGATCACTGGAGAGATACGCAGTATTTT,CASSYSGDHWRDTQYF
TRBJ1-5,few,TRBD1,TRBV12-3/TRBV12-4,TGTGCCAGCAGCTTGGGACAGCGCATTGCTCAGCCCCAGCATTTT,CASSLGQRIAQPQHF
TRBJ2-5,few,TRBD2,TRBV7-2,TGTGCCAGCAGCCAAGGACTAGCCCAGACCCAGTACTTC,CASSQGLAQTQYF
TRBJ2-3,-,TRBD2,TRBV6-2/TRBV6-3,TGTGCCAGCAGTTCCGGGAGGGGGTTCGGAGATACGCAGTATTTT,CASSSGRGFGDTQYF
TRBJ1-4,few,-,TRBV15,TGTGCCACCAGCAGAGATCTTCGGGGGTCCAATGAAAAACTGTTTTTT,CATSRDLRGSNEKLFF
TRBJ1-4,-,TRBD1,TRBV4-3,TGCGCCAGCAGCCTATGGGACAGGGGCAACGAAAAACTGTTTTTT,CASSLWDRGNEKLFF
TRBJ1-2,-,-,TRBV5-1,TGCGCCAGCAGCTTGGCCGGGAGAAGCGGCTACACCTTC,CASSLAGRSGYTF
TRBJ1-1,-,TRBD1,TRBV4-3,TGCGCCAGCAGCCAAGACCGGGACAGGGACATGAACACTGAAGCTTTCTTT,CASSQDRDRDMNTEAFF
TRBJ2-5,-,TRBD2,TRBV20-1,TGCAGTGCCAGGCCGGTAGCGGGAGCACGGGAGACCCAGTACTTC,CSARPVAGARETQYF
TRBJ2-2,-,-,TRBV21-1,TGTGCCAGCAGCAAAGCGAACACGGAGGGCTTGTCCGGGGAGCTGTTTTTT,CASSKANTEGLSGELFF
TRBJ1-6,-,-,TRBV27,TGTGCCAGCAGTCCGGGACTGGGGAATTCACCCCTCCACTTT,CASSPGLGNSPLHF
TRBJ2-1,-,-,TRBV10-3,TGTGCCATCAGACAGAAGACAGGTCCACCACCGGATAGCTCCTACAATGAGCAGTTCTTC,CAIRQKTGPPPDSSYNEQFF
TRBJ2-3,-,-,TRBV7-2,TGTGCCAGCAGCGGGACCCCGGGTTTTGATACGCAGTATTTT,CASSGTPGFDTQYF
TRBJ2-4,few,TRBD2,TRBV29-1,TGCAGCGCATCTGGGGGGGTCAAAAACATTCAGTACTTC,CSASGGVKNIQYF
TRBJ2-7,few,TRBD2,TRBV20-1,TGCTCAACTATAGCGGGGAGCTCCTACGAGCAGTACTTC,CSTIAGSSYEQYF
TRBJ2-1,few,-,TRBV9,TGTGCCAGCAGCGTAGCCGGAAGGGGGGGCGGCAATGAGCAGTTCTTC,CASSVAGRGGGNEQFF
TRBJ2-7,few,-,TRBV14,TGTGCCAGCAGCCGGGTGGAGAGGAGGGGGAACGAGCAGTACTTC,CASSRVERRGNEQYF
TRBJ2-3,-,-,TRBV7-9,TGTGCCAGCAGCTTTATCCCGGACCGCACAGATACGCAGTATTTT,CASSFIPDRTDTQYF
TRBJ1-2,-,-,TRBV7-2,TGTGCCAGCAGCTTCGATTACTATGGCTACACCTTC,CASSFDYYGYTF
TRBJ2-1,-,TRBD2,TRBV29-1,TGCAGCGTTGTTAGCGGGGGCACCTACAATGAGCAGTTCTTC,CSVVSGGTYNEQFF
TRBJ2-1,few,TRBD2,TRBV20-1,TGCAGTGCCATTCAACTAGCGGGAGTAGGGAATGAGCAGTTCTTC,CSAIQLAGVGNEQFF
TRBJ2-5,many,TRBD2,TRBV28,TGTGCCAGCACCCTGGGGGGGATCGGAGAGACCCAGTACTTC,CASTLGGIGETQYF
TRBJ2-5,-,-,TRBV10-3,TGTGCCATCAGTGAGTCTGGGGGGTACCAAGAGACCCAGTACTTC,CAISESGGYQETQYF
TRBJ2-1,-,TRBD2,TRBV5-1,TGCGCCAGCAGCTACTCAGCGGGGGGGTTAAATGAGCAGTTCTTC,CASSYSAGGLNEQFF
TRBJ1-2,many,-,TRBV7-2,TGTGCCAGCAGCTTATCCAGGACAGATGGCTACACCTTC,CASSLSRTDGYTF
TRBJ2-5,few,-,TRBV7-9,TGTGCCAGCAGCTTAGTCCCCGGGGGAGCTGATGAGACCCAGTACTTC,CASSLVPGGADETQYF
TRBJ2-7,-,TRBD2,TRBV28,TGTGCCAGCAGTTTAGAGGTTGGTAGCGGGAGTTACGAGCAGTACTTC,CASSLEVGSGSYEQYF
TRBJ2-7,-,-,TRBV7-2,TGTGCCAGCAGCTCCCTTATAGGGGCCTACGAGCAGTACTTC,CASSSLIGAYEQYF
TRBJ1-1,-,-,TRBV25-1,TGTGCCAGCAAACATTTCGGGCAGGGTGGGATCACTGAAGCTTTCTTT,CASKHFGQGGITEAFF
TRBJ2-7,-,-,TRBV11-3,TGTGCCAGCAGCTTAGTGTGGCGGGCAGGTCTTTTCTACGAGCAGTACTTC,CASSLVWRAGLFYEQYF
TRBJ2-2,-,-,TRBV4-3,TGCGCCAGCAGCCAAGATGTTGCCGGGGAGCTGTTTTTT,CASSQDVAGELFF
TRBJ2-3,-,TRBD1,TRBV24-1,TGTGCCACCAGTGATTGGGGACAGGGGGCACCAGATACGCAGTATTTT,CATSDWGQGAPDTQYF
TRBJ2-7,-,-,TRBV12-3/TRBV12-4,TGTGCCAGCAGTTTTTCGGTTGAGCAGTACTTC,CASSFSVEQYF
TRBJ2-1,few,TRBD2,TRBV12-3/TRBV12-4,TGTGCCAGCACGCGGGGGGCCCTACATGAGCAGTTCTTC,CASTRGALHEQFF
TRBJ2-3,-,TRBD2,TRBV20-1,TGCAGTGCTAGATATTTCCTAGCGGGAGGTTTGAGCACAGATACGCAGTATTTT,CSARYFLAGGLSTDTQYF
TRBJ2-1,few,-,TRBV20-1,TGCAGTGCTCGGGGTTACTACAATGAGCAGTTCTTC,CSARGYYNEQFF
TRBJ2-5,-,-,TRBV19,TGTGCCAGTAGTATAGGGGGCCGGGAGACCCAGTACTTC,CASSIGGRETQYF
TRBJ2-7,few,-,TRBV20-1,TGCAGTACGGAGGACGGAGCCTACGAGCAGTACTTC,CSTEDGAYEQYF
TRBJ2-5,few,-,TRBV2,TGTGCCAGCAGTGAATCCTTTGAGACCCAGTACTTC,CASSESFETQYF
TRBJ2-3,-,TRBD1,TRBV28,TGTGCCAGCAGTTTTTCCCCCTCAGGGGGTGGCGTAGATACGCAGTATTTT,CASSFSPSGGGVDTQYF
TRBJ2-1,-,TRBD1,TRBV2,TGTGCCACCGGAGACAGGGAACAAGTTTACAATGAGCAGTTCTTC,CATGDREQVYNEQFF
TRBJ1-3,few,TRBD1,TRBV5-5,TGTGCCAGCAGCGGGGACAGGGCCGGAAACACCATATATTTT,CASSGDRAGNTIYF
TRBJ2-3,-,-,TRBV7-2,TGTGCCAGCAGCGCCGTCACAGATACGCAGTATTTT,CASSAVTDTQYF
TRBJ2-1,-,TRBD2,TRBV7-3,TGTGCCAGCAGCCCCACCGGGGGGGGACTCTACAATGAGCAGTTCTTC,CASSPTGGGLYNEQFF
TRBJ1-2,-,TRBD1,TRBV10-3,TGTGCCATCAGTGAGTCTCCGGCGGGACAGGGTTTTGGCTACACCTTC,CAISESPAGQGFGYTF
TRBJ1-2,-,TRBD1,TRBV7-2,TGTGCCAGCAGCCCAGGACAGGGGCTTCGGGGCTACACCTTC,CASSPGQGLRGYTF
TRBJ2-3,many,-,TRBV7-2,TGTGCCAGCAGCTTAGGGGTGACAGATACGCAGTATTTT,CASSLGVTDTQYF
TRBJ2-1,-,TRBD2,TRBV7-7,TGTGCTAGCAGCCATAGCGGGAGGGCCGGGGATGAGCAGTTCTTC,CASSHSGRAGDEQFF
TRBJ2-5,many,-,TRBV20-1,TGCAGTGCTAGAGATGGGGGGCGGCAAGAGACCCAGTACTTC,CSARDGGRQETQYF
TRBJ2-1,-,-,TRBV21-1,TGTGCCAGCAGCAAAGTCGCGGGGAGGTACAATGAGCAGTTCTTC,CASSKVAGRYNEQFF
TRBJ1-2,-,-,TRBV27,TGTGCCAGCAGTTCCGGATTGGGGTTCGGCGGCTACACCTTC,CASSSGLGFGGYTF